The 26 T cell receptor beta chains below all came from one sample that was sequenced in a study of blood T cell repertoires in COVID-19. Produced via immunoSEQ multiplex PCR; TCRdb's table is partial and in-frame only. The sample records some 220,000 clones, roughly 75% being singletons. Sequenced sample: peripheral blood. The receptor source for this set is an older woman with acute or convalescent COVID-19.

The genes are TRBV11-2 and TRBJ2-6; D is unclear. The CDR3 is 15 residues long. Trimming removed 6 bases at V and 0 bases at J, with 9 bases between. Germline loops: CDR1 SGHAT, CDR2 FQNNGV. CDR3 DNA: TGTGCCAGCAGTCAGACACACTCTGGGGCCAACGTCCTGACTTTC. This sequence encodes CASSQTHSGANVLTF.

This clone was seen only once. This chain uses TRBV7-9 with TRBJ2-7; 8 bases are a match to TRBD1. The CDR3 has 15 residues. The germline CDR1 and CDR2 sequences are SEHNR and FQNEAQ (reference sequence). The V segment lost 2 bases and the J segment 2 bases; nucleotides outside the gene matches: 5. The CDR3 protein is CASSLSGTGTYEQYF. As DNA, the CDR3 is TGTGCCAGCAGCTTATCTGGGACAGGTACCTACGAGCAGTACTTC.

The chain has TRBV5-1 and TRBJ1-6; 8 bases fit TRBD1. With V trimmed by 4 bases and J by 8 bases, 8 bases remained unmatched. The CDR3 runs to 15 residues. From germline, CDR1 is SGHRS and CDR2 YFSETQ. CDR3 in amino acids: CASSTGQGTYSPLHF. The DNA of the CDR3 is TGCGCCAGCAGCACCGGACAGGGCACCTATTCACCCCTCCACTTT.

The chain has TRBV7-2 and TRBJ2-2, with D possibly matching TRBD1 (5 bases). The germline gives CDR1 SGHTA, CDR2 FQGNSA. This CDR3 is 14 amino acids long. V was clipped by 3 bases and J by 4 bases, with 9 bases between them. The CDR3 DNA follows: TGTGCCAGCAGCTTGAGGCAGGGCACCGGGGAGCTGTTTTTT. The encoded protein is CASSLRQGTGELFF.

The V call is TRBV9, the J call TRBJ1-4; 12 bases are a match to TRBD1. J was trimmed by 6 bases and V by 2 bases; bases with no gene match: 5. The germline gives CDR1 SGDLS, CDR2 YYNGEE. The CDR3 is made up of 16 amino acids. CDR3 sequence reads: CASSVGTGGGDEKLFF. DNA of the CDR3: TGTGCCAGCAGCGTTGGGACAGGGGGCGGAGATGAAAAACTGTTTTTT.

This clone was recorded only once. The chain combines TRBV19 with TRBJ1-1; no reliable D call. CDR1 is LNHDA, CDR2 SQIVND, per germline (reference sequence). The CDR3 loop spans 14 amino acids. V shed 6 bases and J shed 0 bases, with 11 bases lying between them. This CDR3 reads CASRRVGVNTEAFF. The CDR3 region has the DNA TGTGCCAGTAGGAGGGTAGGAGTGAACACTGAAGCTTTCTTT.

This clone was observed once. Written as DNA, the CDR3 is TGCGCCAGCAGCTTGGCCGCTAGCGGGGCCGCAGATACGCAGTATTTT. Translated, it gives CASSLAASGAADTQYF. This sequence joins TRBV5-1 and TRBJ2-3; 9 bases agree with TRBD2. Germline V gene sequence: CDR1 SGHRS, CDR2 YFSETQ. This CDR3 comprises 16 residues. The V and J ends lost 0 bases and 4 bases, in that order; junction bases with no gene match: 6.

The V and J genes are TRBV12-3 or TRBV12-4 and TRBJ1-2, with a tentative D call TRBD1 (5 bases). The CDR3 is 13 amino acids. With 6 bases removed from V and 7 bases from J, the gap between germline ends came to 15 bases. The DNA for the CDR3 is TGTGCCAGCAGCCGGGGGGTCGGGGGTGGCTACACCTTC. Amino acids: CASSRGVGGGYTF.

This rearrangement joins TRBV6-1 to TRBJ2-5; D is unclear. Trimming removed 3 bases at V and 2 bases at J, with 10 bases between. The CDR3 runs 14 residues. The germline V gene encodes CDR1 MNHNS and CDR2 SASEGT. The CDR3 loop is CASSEVLLQETQYF. Written as DNA, the CDR3 is TGTGCCAGCAGTGAGGTACTATTGCAAGAGACCCAGTACTTC.

This clone came up a few times. The V gene is TRBV6-1, the J gene TRBJ1-2, with a weak D call TRBD1 (5 bases). The CDR3 has 13 residues. CDR1 and CDR2 from the germline V gene are MNHNS and SASEGT. Between the trimmed V and J ends, which lost 2 bases and 11 bases, there was a span of 15 bases. CDR3 sequence reads: CASSEMLWAGYTF. DNA of the CDR3: TGTGCCAGCAGTGAAATGTTGTGGGCAGGGTACACCTTC.

The genes are TRBV29-1 and TRBJ2-3, with 7 bases matching TRBD2. This CDR3 has 12 amino acids. The V segment lost 5 bases and the J segment 10 bases; nucleotides outside the gene matches: 9. Germline V gene sequence: CDR1 SQVTM, CDR2 ANQGSEA. CDR3 bases: TGCAGCGTTTTGGTCGAGCGGGGATCGCAGTATTTT. This sequence encodes CSVLVERGSQYF.

V is TRBV27 and J is TRBJ2-1; 8 bases map to TRBD2. The CDR3 contains 16 residues. V lost 4 bases and J lost 0; bases outside the gene matches: 5. Germline V lookup: CDR1 MNHEY, CDR2 SMNVEV (reference sequence). DNA for the CDR3: TGTGCCAGCAGTTCCCTAGCGGGTTACTCCTACAATGAGCAGTTCTTC. Translation: CASSSLAGYSYNEQFF.

This chain joins TRBV3-1 (or the pseudogene TRBV3-2) and TRBJ1-1, with D unresolved. The CDR3 runs 16 residues. V lost 0 bases and J lost 1, with 12 bases in between. In germline, CDR1 is LGHDT, CDR2 YNNKEL (reference sequence). DNA for the CDR3: TGTGCCAGCAGCCAAGACTCTTTGACGGGGAACACTGAAGCTTTCTTT. Its translation: CASSQDSLTGNTEAFF.

The chain is built from TRBV11-3 and TRBJ2-7; TRBD1 matches at 11 bases. Germline CDR1 SGHNT, CDR2 YENEEA. Losses at the gene ends were 5 bases for V and 4 bases for J; bases not matched to a gene: 7. The CDR3 has 15 residues. CDR3 region: CASSPLDRGHYEQYF. DNA of the CDR3: TGTGCCAGCAGCCCACTGGACAGGGGGCATTACGAGCAGTACTTC.

V and J are TRBV13 and TRBJ1-4, with 7 bases fitting TRBD1. V shed 9 bases and J 3 bases; nucleotides not matched to a gene: 4. The germline V gene has CDR1 PRHDT and CDR2 FYEKMQ (reference sequence). There are 13 residues in the CDR3. CDR3 sequence: CARIQGANEKLFF. Here the CDR3 DNA reads TGTGCCAGGATTCAGGGGGCTAATGAAAAACTGTTTTTT.

J is TRBJ2-1 and V is TRBV24-1, with 9 bases that match TRBD1. The V gene end was trimmed by 4 bases and the J gene end by 7 bases; junction bases not matched to a gene: 4. The CDR3 is 14 residues long. The germline gives CDR1 KGHDR, CDR2 SFDVKD. The CDR3 reads CATSDSDRGNEQFF. For the CDR3, the DNA is TGTGCCACCAGTGACAGTGACAGGGGGAATGAGCAGTTCTTC.

The V and J genes are TRBV30 and TRBJ1-3; D remains unclear. Trimming stripped 5 bases from V and 0 bases from J, with 17 bases between. The CDR3 has 16 amino acids. Per the germline V gene, CDR1 is GTSNPN and CDR2 is SVGIG (reference sequence). CDR3 coding DNA: TGTGCCTGGTGTAGGCCAGGCGTAACCTCTGGAAACACCATATATTTT. Encoded protein: CAWCRPGVTSGNTIYF. Based on the CDR3 plus reference TRBV30 and TRBJ1-3, the full variable domain is SQTIHQWPATLVQPVGSPLSLECTVEGTSNPNLYWYRQAAGRGLQLLFYSVGIGQISSEVPQNLSASRPQDRQFILSSKKLLLSDSGFYLCAWCRPGVTSGNTIYFGEGSWLTVV.

The rearrangement uses TRBV5-1 and TRBJ1-6, with D hard to call. This CDR3 region has 16 residues. The V end lost 2 bases, the J end lost 7 bases, and 16 bases lay between the germline ends. CDR1 is SGHRS, CDR2 YFSETQ, per germline. The CDR3: CASSFTPRNGNSPLHF. In DNA, the CDR3 is TGCGCCAGCAGCTTTACTCCGAGGAACGGGAATTCACCCCTCCACTTT.

This chain connects TRBV20-1 to TRBJ2-7; TRBD2 agrees at 12 bases. Germline CDR1 and CDR2: DFQATT and SNEGSKA (reference sequence). The junction had 3 bases not matched to a gene; V was cut back by 3 bases and J by 0 bases. This CDR3 region has 15 residues. The CDR3 sequence is CSASTSGGSSYEQYF. The CDR3 nucleotides are TGCAGTGCTAGTACTAGCGGGGGGTCCTCCTACGAGCAGTACTTC.

Of note for this clone: A junction end diverges from the germline sequence, so it may reflect a read error. V is TRBV7-9 and J is TRBJ2-5; TRBD2 might be the D (6 bases). CDR1 and CDR2 (germline): SEHNR, FQNEAQ (reference sequence). This CDR3 spans 14 amino acids. The CDR3, as DNA: TGTACCAGCAGTTCTGTGGGGGGAGCAGAGACCCAGTACTTC. It is translated as CTSSSVGGAETQYF.

The rearrangement uses TRBV9 and TRBJ1-2; 8 bases are shared with TRBD1. V lost 3 bases and J lost 5; bases outside the gene matches: 3. The CDR3 is made up of 13 amino acids. Per the germline V gene, CDR1 is SGDLS and CDR2 is YYNGEE. The CDR3: CASSGRTGYGYTF. The CDR3 DNA follows: TGTGCCAGCAGCGGACGGACAGGGTATGGCTACACCTTC.

The chain links TRBV6-5 to TRBJ1-1; no definite D call. Germline V lookup: CDR1 MNHEY, CDR2 SVGAGI. The V gene lost 2 bases and the J gene lost 0 bases, with 7 bases spanning the gap. The CDR3 is made up of 14 amino acids. CDR3 sequence reads: CASSYGQVNTEAFF. The CDR3 nucleotides read TGTGCCAGCAGTTACGGGCAGGTGAACACTGAAGCTTTCTTT.

The chain recombines TRBV19 with TRBJ2-3, with TRBD1 as a possible D gene (6 bases). Germline-derived CDR1 and CDR2 are LNHDA and SQIVND (reference sequence). The CDR3 length is 13 residues. The V gene lost 6 bases and the J gene lost 2 bases, with 9 bases spanning the gap. The CDR3 sequence is CASSRQATDTQYF. CDR3 coding DNA: TGTGCCAGTAGCAGACAGGCCACAGATACGCAGTATTTT.

A few counts support this clone. The chain carries TRBV2 and TRBJ2-1; 10 bases align to TRBD2. This CDR3 has 15 amino acids. Germline V gene lookup returns CDR1 SNHLY and CDR2 FYNNEI. J was trimmed by 7 bases and V by 7 bases; bases with no gene match: 10. The CDR3 is CASTGAGGSRNEQFF. CDR3 nucleotide sequence: TGTGCCAGCACCGGAGCGGGGGGGTCTAGGAATGAGCAGTTCTTC.

The chain uses TRBV3-1 (or the pseudogene TRBV3-2) and TRBJ2-3; perhaps TRBD1 as D (7 bases). The CDR3 spans 17 residues. CDR1 is LGHDT and CDR2 is YNNKEL in the germline V gene (reference sequence). Trimming removed 2 bases from V and 0 bases from J, with 15 bases in between. The CDR3 DNA follows: TGTGCCAGCAGCCAACTTGCGACAGGGACTAGCACAGATACGCAGTATTTT. Amino acid sequence: CASSQLATGTSTDTQYF.

The rearrangement joins TRBV5-1 to TRBJ2-3, with D tentatively TRBD1 (6 bases). CDR1 is SGHRS, CDR2 YFSETQ, per germline. The V and J ends lost 4 bases and 1 base respectively, with 22 bases between them. CDR3 length: 18 residues. The chain's CDR3 is CASSTLGYRASRTDTQYF. CDR3 in DNA: TGCGCCAGCAGCACCTTGGGGTACAGGGCCTCCCGCACAGATACGCAGTATTTT.